This TCR beta chain was captured by sequencing in a study of cytomegalovirus exposure and HLA in healthy donors. This clone has only a few counts. This PCR relied on a set of 60 Vbeta primers and 13 Jbeta primers. Repertoires were generated with immunoSEQ multiplex PCR, while TCRdb's copy carries only in-frame clones and drops some. The table has around 170,000 clones, around three quarters seen once; the top ten hold approximately 2.1%. Germline-derived CDR1 and CDR2 are WNHNN and SYGVQD (reference sequence). The J segment lost 2 bases and the V segment lost 5 bases, leaving 8 bases of the junction unmatched. The CDR3 runs to 16 residues.

Sequencing input: PBMCs. The rearrangement joins TRBV10-1 to TRBJ2-3, with TRBD2 matching over 9 bases. This clonotype was sampled from a woman aged 30 to 39 in good health and CMV-seronegative. The CDR3 DNA follows: TGCGCCAGCAGTCGGGTAGCGGGGGCGAACACAGATACGCAGTATTTT. Translating it yields CASSRVAGANTDTQYF.